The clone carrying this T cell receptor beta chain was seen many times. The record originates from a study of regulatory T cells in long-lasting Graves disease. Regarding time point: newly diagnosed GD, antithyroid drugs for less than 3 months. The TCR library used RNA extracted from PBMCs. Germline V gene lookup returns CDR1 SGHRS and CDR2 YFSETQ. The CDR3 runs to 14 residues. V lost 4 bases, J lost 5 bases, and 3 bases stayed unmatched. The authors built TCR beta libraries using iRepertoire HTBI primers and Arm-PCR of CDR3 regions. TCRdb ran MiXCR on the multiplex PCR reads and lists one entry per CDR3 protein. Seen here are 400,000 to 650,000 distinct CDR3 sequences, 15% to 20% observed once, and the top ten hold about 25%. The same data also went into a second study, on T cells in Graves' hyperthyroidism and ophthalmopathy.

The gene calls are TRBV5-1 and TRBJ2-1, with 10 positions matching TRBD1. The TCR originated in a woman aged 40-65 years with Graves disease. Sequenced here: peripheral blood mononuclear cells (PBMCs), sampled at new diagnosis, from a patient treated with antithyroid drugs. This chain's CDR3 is CASSPGTGDNEQFF. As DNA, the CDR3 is TGCGCCAGCAGCCCTGGGACAGGGGACAATGAGCAGTTCTTC.